The source of this T cell receptor beta chain is a study of cytomegalovirus exposure and HLA in healthy donors. Regarding this clone: The antigen is unknown.

CDR3 length: 17 amino acids. CDR1 and CDR2 from the germline V gene are ENHRY and SYGVKD. Unmatched junction bases numbered 7, after V lost 3 bases and J lost 1 base. Study-level points and caveats: Later on, an analysis showed TCR association rates differing by HLA locus, with DRB1 the most and HLA-C the fewest. Clonal expansion, a later analysis showed, was greater in HLA-associated TCR beta chains than in equally common others.

The PCR ran on 60 Vbeta and 13 Jbeta primers. Authors' processing steps: An analysis performed later counted about 80 million unique TCR beta chains (approximately 10 million of them shared). TCRdb's table, derived via immunoSEQ multiplex PCR, lists solely in-frame clones and lacks some. The V and J calls and clone size are taken from that table; D and trimming were inferred from the DNA. The profile shows about 62,000 clones, about four fifths of them singletons. Source material: PBMCs. The rearrangement joins TRBV10-3 to TRBJ2-1; 9 bases line up with TRBD2. This TCR derives from a woman in her twenties or thirties in good health and CMV-seronegative. The CDR3 spells CAISDSSTSGSYNEQFF. Written as DNA, the CDR3 is TGTGCCATCAGTGATTCCTCAACTAGCGGGTCCTACAATGAGCAGTTCTTC.